What follows are 26 T cell receptor beta chains derived from one specimen sequenced in a study of cytomegalovirus exposure and HLA in healthy donors. Sequencing was performed with immunoSEQ multiplex PCR; in TCRdb, only in-frame clones are kept and a portion is missing. Of fewer than 150,000 clones in the sample, about 90% were seen once. Sequencing was performed on PBMCs. Every receptor here comes from a young man in good health and CMV-seronegative.

This chain uses TRBV11-2 with TRBJ2-7; D is ambiguous. V was pared by 1 base and J by 2 bases, with 9 bases between. Germline assignment: CDR1 SGHAT and CDR2 FQNNGV. CDR3 length: 14 amino acids. The DNA of the CDR3 is TGTGCCAGCAGCTTAGTCCCCCAAACCTACGAGCAGTACTTC. Translation gives CASSLVPQTYEQYF.

The rearrangement uses TRBV7-2 and TRBJ2-3, with TRBD2 matching 9 bases. This CDR3 spans 18 amino acids. Germline V gives CDR1 SGHTA, CDR2 FQGNSA. Trimming at V came to 0 bases and at J to 1 base, leaving 8 bases not matched to a gene. The CDR3 spells CASSLAPRLAEGTDTQYF. The CDR3, as DNA: TGTGCCAGCAGCTTAGCCCCACGACTAGCGGAGGGCACAGATACGCAGTATTTT.

The rearrangement joins TRBV5-6 to TRBJ2-7; 9 bases match TRBD1. Per the germline V gene, CDR1 is SGHDT and CDR2 is YYEEEE. The CDR3 covers 15 residues. J lost 4 bases, V lost 4 bases, and 9 bases had no gene match. DNA for the CDR3: TGTGCCAGCAGCCTGGGACAGGGAAGTATGTACGAGCAGTACTTC. This gives the protein CASSLGQGSMYEQYF.

This chain joins TRBV6-6 and TRBJ2-1, with 7 bases matching TRBD2. CDR3 length equals 16 residues. Germline V gene lookup returns CDR1 MNHNY and CDR2 SVGAGI (reference sequence). Trimming cost V 5 bases and J 5 bases; bases outside gene matches: 12. The DNA for the CDR3 is TGTGCCAGCAGTCCTTGGCGGGACTACCTTAACAATGAGCAGTTCTTC. Translated, it gives CASSPWRDYLNNEQFF.

The chain links TRBV15 to TRBJ2-1; D is possibly TRBD1 (5 bases). The CDR3 has 16 residues. V was shortened by 6 bases and J by 9 bases, with 24 bases between the two germline ends. Germline CDR1 is LNHNV and CDR2 is YYDKDF (reference sequence). CDR3 loop: CATRIRQGTLVREQFF. CDR3 DNA: TGTGCCACCAGGATTAGGCAGGGTACTCTTGTGCGTGAGCAGTTCTTC.

The chain carries TRBV6-5 and TRBJ2-7, with TRBD2 matching over 9 bases. The germline V gene has CDR1 MNHEY and CDR2 SVGAGI. The V segment lost 6 bases and the J segment 7 bases; nucleotides outside the gene matches: 10. The CDR3 runs 14 residues. CDR3 sequence (DNA): TGTGCCAGCAGCTTAGCGGGAGATCGTAGGGAGCAGTACTTC. It is translated as CASSLAGDRREQYF.

The gene calls are TRBV6-1 and TRBJ1-1, with a weak D call TRBD1 (5 bases). The CDR3 has 15 residues. V was trimmed by 5 bases and J by 1 base, leaving 14 bases between them. Germline V gene data show CDR1 as MNHNS and CDR2 as SASEGT. The CDR3 spells CASSTPGLRNTEAFF. The CDR3 coding sequence is TGTGCCAGCAGTACCCCGGGACTTAGGAACACTGAAGCTTTCTTT.

This clone was observed once. The chain recombines TRBV6-6 with TRBJ2-7; TRBD2 aligns across 8 bases. Germline CDR1 and CDR2: MNHNY and SVGAGI (reference sequence). Germline trimming cut 2 bases from V and 2 bases from J; bases unmatched to any gene: 5. The length of the CDR3 is 15 residues. In DNA form, the CDR3 reads TGTGCCAGCAGTTACGGAGGACTAGCCACCTACGAGCAGTACTTC. Residues: CASSYGGLATYEQYF.

J is TRBJ2-2 and V is TRBV2; 7 bases are a match to TRBD1. The germline gives CDR1 SNHLY, CDR2 FYNNEI. With V trimmed by 1 base and J by 7 bases, 21 bases remained unmatched. This CDR3 contains 20 residues. The CDR3 is CASSEGPSDRSKVRGGELFF. The CDR3 coding sequence is TGTGCCAGCAGTGAAGGGCCGTCGGACAGGTCCAAGGTTCGTGGCGGGGAGCTGTTTTTT.

J is TRBJ1-3 and V is TRBV7-2; 11 bases map to TRBD1. The CDR3 is made up of 15 amino acids. Per germline, CDR1 SGHTA and CDR2 FQGNSA. J gave up 8 bases and V 5 bases, and 8 bases lay outside the gene matches. CDR3 DNA sequence: TGTGCCAGCAGCGCCCTGGGACAGGGGGTAGACACCATATATTTT. Residues: CASSALGQGVDTIYF.

The chain couples TRBV6-1 to TRBJ2-5; the match to TRBD1 covers 11 bases. Per the germline V gene, CDR1 is MNHNS and CDR2 is SASEGT. Trimming took 2 bases from V and 4 from J; bases not matched to a gene: 9. This CDR3 region has 17 residues. CDR3 DNA sequence: TGTGCCAGCAGTGAACTTTTTGGGACAGGGGGTAGAGAGACCCAGTACTTC. Translating gives CASSELFGTGGRETQYF.

Here the CDR3 DNA reads TGCGCCAGCAGCTCCCCTGGCGGGAGTGGGCAGTATTTT. Translated: CASSSPGGSGQYF. The chain recombines TRBV5-1 with TRBJ2-3, with 7 bases fitting TRBD2. V was pared by 3 bases and J by 11 bases, with 9 bases of the junction left unmatched. The CDR3 runs to 13 residues. In germline, CDR1 is SGHRS, CDR2 YFSETQ.

The chain uses TRBV7-3 and TRBJ2-7, with 11 bases identical to TRBD2. V was clipped by 2 bases and J by 3 bases; unmatched bases: 6. The CDR3 extends over 16 amino acids. CDR1 is SGHTA, CDR2 FQGTGA, per germline. DNA of the CDR3: TGTGCCAGCAGCTTAGCCGGGACTAGCGGTTACTACGAGCAGTACTTC. This translates into CASSLAGTSGYYEQYF.

V is TRBV5-4 and J is TRBJ1-1; maybe TRBD1 (5 bases). With 3 bases removed from V and 2 bases from J, the gap between germline ends came to 8 bases. Looked up from germline, CDR1 is SGHNT and CDR2 is YYREEE (reference sequence). The CDR3 runs 13 residues. CDR3 bases: TGTGCCAGCAGCTCCAGGGAAAACACTGAAGCTTTCTTT. It specifies CASSSRENTEAFF.

The rearrangement uses TRBV6-1 and TRBJ1-1, with 7 nucleotides matching TRBD1. The CDR3 runs 15 residues. The germline V gene encodes CDR1 MNHNS and CDR2 SASEGT. Trimming took 8 bases from V and 9 from J; bases not matched to a gene: 18. This CDR3 reads CASGLEGALPGKAFF. CDR3 in DNA: TGTGCCAGCGGGTTGGAGGGGGCCTTACCGGGGAAAGCTTTCTTT.

V usage is TRBV9 and J usage is TRBJ1-2; the match to TRBD1 covers 10 bases. This CDR3 comprises 18 residues. The germline V gene encodes CDR1 SGDLS and CDR2 YYNGEE. The ends lost 4 bases at V and 3 bases at J; junction bases unmatched: 15. Here the CDR3 DNA reads TGTGCCAGCAGCTCCCTACATCGACGGGACAGGGGAGACTATGGCTACACCTTC. It encodes CASSSLHRRDRGDYGYTF.

The chain employs TRBV7-7 and TRBJ2-5, with 9 nucleotides matching TRBD2. Germline assignment: CDR1 SSHAT and CDR2 FNYEAQ (reference sequence). The V gene end was trimmed by 3 bases and the J gene end by 5 bases; junction bases not matched to a gene: 16. This CDR3 has 18 amino acids. The DNA for the CDR3 is TGTGCCAGCAGCTTTAGGAAGGGACTAGCAACAGGGGATGAGACCCAGTACTTC. This encodes CASSFRKGLATGDETQYF.

The chain carries TRBV11-3 and TRBJ2-1; perhaps TRBD1 as D (7 bases). Germline values: CDR1 SGHNT, CDR2 YENEEA. The CDR3 contains 15 residues. Trimming stripped 5 bases from V and 6 bases from J, with 17 bases between. CDR3 bases: TGTGCCAGCAGCCAGACAGGGTACGGGGGCAATGAGCAGTTCTTC. This translates into CASSQTGYGGNEQFF.

This clone was seen a handful of times. V and J are TRBV7-2 and TRBJ1-5, with D uncertain. Per germline, CDR1 SGHTA and CDR2 FQGNSA. The ends were cut back, 5 bases at V and 7 bases at J, with 9 bases in the middle. The CDR3 runs to 12 residues. CDR3 bases: TGTGCCAGCAGCACATACGGGCAGCCCCAGCATTTT. It is translated as CASSTYGQPQHF.

The chain uses TRBV11-3 and TRBJ2-5; 9 bases are shared with TRBD2. Germline-derived CDR1 and CDR2 are SGHNT and YENEEA. The CDR3 is 15 amino acids. V shed 6 bases and J 5 bases; nucleotides not matched to a gene: 10. Written as DNA, the CDR3 is TGTGCCAGCAGTTCGACTAGCGGAAGAGGGGAGACCCAGTACTTC. The encoded protein is CASSSTSGRGETQYF.

The rearrangement joins TRBV7-7 to TRBJ2-1; TRBD2 is a possible D gene (5 bases). V was pared by 5 bases and J by 4 bases, with 18 bases between. The CDR3 runs to 16 residues. Germline CDR1 and CDR2: SSHAT and FNYEAQ (reference sequence). The DNA of the CDR3 is TGTGCCAGCAGCCCCAACTTAGCGACCTGGTACAATGAGCAGTTCTTC. Protein sequence: CASSPNLATWYNEQFF.

The chain couples TRBV10-1 to TRBJ2-5; 10 bases line up with TRBD1. Germline values: CDR1 WNHNN, CDR2 SYGVQD (reference sequence). The CDR3 covers 17 residues. V dropped 0 bases and J dropped 0; count of bases not matched to a gene: 4. CDR3 protein: CASSESPGQGNQETQYF. In DNA, the CDR3 is TGCGCCAGCAGTGAGTCACCGGGACAGGGGAACCAAGAGACCCAGTACTTC.

V and J are TRBV19 and TRBJ2-7, with 11 bases identical to TRBD2. V lost 10 bases to trimming and J lost 5 bases; unmatched junction nucleotides: 16. The CDR3 sequence is 16 residues long. Germline V gene lookup returns CDR1 LNHDA and CDR2 SQIVND (reference sequence). The CDR3 DNA sequence: TGTGCCACCTCTTTTCTAGCGGGAGGCTATTCCCACGAGCAGTACTTC. It is translated as CATSFLAGGYSHEQYF.

This clone was seen a handful of times. The rearrangement joins TRBV10-3 to TRBJ2-7; D is perhaps TRBD1 (5 bases). The germline V gene encodes CDR1 ENHRY and CDR2 SYGVKD. Trimming left V 6 bases short and J 4 bases short, with 10 bases between. This CDR3 comprises 12 residues. The CDR3 DNA reads TGTGCCATCAGGGACACCTTATACGAGCAGTACTTC. Its protein product is CAIRDTLYEQYF.

The rearrangement links TRBV27 to TRBJ2-5; 16 bases are shared with TRBD2. Germline CDR1 is MNHEY and CDR2 is SMNVEV (reference sequence). V was clipped by 7 bases and J by 2 bases; unmatched bases: 1. CDR3 length equals 15 residues. The CDR3 here is CASMGLAGGQETQYF. The CDR3 DNA is TGTGCCAGCATGGGACTAGCGGGAGGGCAAGAGACCCAGTACTTC.

The chain recombines TRBV4-2 with TRBJ1-5; TRBD1 aligns across 8 bases. V shed 4 bases, J shed 3 bases, and the junction held 8 bases outside the gene matches. This CDR3 is built from 16 residues. Germline V gives CDR1 LGHNA, CDR2 YNFKEQ. The CDR3 DNA reads as TGTGCCAGCAGCCCGCGGACAGGGTATAACAATCAGCCCCAGCATTTT. It codes for CASSPRTGYNNQPQHF.